Listed below are T cell receptor beta chains from one sample, sequenced in a study of T cells in Graves' hyperthyroidism and ophthalmopathy. A single record per CDR3 protein comes from TCRdb applying MiXCR to the multiplex PCR reads. Of 25,000 to 30,000 distinct CDR3 sequences in the sample, approximately 46% were seen once. The sequencing sample was made of blood. The receptor set was obtained from a woman between 25 and 40 years old with Graves' hyperthyroidism. CDR3s include the opening cysteine and the closing phenylalanine or tryptophan. D genes are given only for firm matches. Size tells how often a clone was seen (once, few, many) or the class of an expanded clone, and some rows leave it out.

TRBJ2-5,TRBD2,many,TRBV5-1,CASSSILAGGQETQYF,TGCGCCAGCAGCTCCATCCTAGCGGGAGGGCAAGAGACCCAGTACTTC
TRBJ1-2,.,.,TRBV7-3,CASSPGAGGNYGYTF,TGTGCCAGCAGCCCAGGGGCTGGGGGCAACTATGGCTACACCTTC
TRBJ2-1,TRBD2,.,TRBV9,CASSVVGDYNNEQFF,TGTGCCAGCAGCGTAGTTGGGGACTACAACAATGAGCAGTTCTTC
TRBJ2-7,TRBD2,many,TRBV28,CASGLAGVGEQYF,TGTGCCAGCGGATTAGCGGGAGTGGGGGAGCAGTACTTC
TRBJ2-1,TRBD2,.,TRBV3-1,CASSQDFGTSLDEQFF,TGTGCCAGCAGCCAAGACTTCGGGACTAGCCTCGATGAGCAGTTCTTC
TRBJ2-3,TRBD1,.,TRBV10-1,CASSTGGTDTQYF,TGCGCCAGCAGCACAGGGGGCACAGATACGCAGTATTTT
TRBJ2-2,.,many,TRBV20-1,CSARDTRRASAFGELFF,TGCAGTGCTAGAGATACCCGTCGCGCTAGCGCGTTCGGGGAGCTGTTTTTT
TRBJ2-2,TRBD2,many,TRBV7-3,CASTSGTGELFF,TGTGCCAGCACTAGCGGGACCGGGGAGCTGTTTTTT
TRBJ2-1,.,many,TRBV12-3/TRBV12-4,CASSLSDPELARNNEQFF,TGTGCCAGCAGTTTATCGGACCCGGAGCTAGCGAGAAACAATGAGCAGTTCTTC
TRBJ2-7,TRBD2,.,TRBV5-4,CAGSWKTSGVSDEQYF,TGTGCCGGCAGCTGGAAGACTAGCGGGGTCTCCGACGAGCAGTACTTC
TRBJ2-3,.,.,TRBV15,CATSSIEGGTDTQYF,TGTGCCACCAGCAGCATTGAAGGGGGGACAGATACGCAGTATTTT
TRBJ2-7,.,few,TRBV10-1,CASSGGAGTYEQYF,TGCGCCAGCAGTGGAGGGGCTGGGACCTACGAGCAGTACTTC
TRBJ2-7,.,many,TRBV7-8,CASSGEEHSFRYEQYF,TGTGCCAGCAGCGGAGAAGAACACTCTTTCCGCTACGAGCAGTACTTC
TRBJ1-5,.,few,TRBV20-1,CSARDSRTPDQPQHF,TGCAGTGCTAGAGATTCGAGGACACCGGATCAGCCCCAGCATTTT
TRBJ2-1,.,.,TRBV7-3,CASSLTSGNGLKFF,TGTGCCAGCAGCTTAACGTCCGGGAACGGGCTGAAGTTCTTC
TRBJ1-4,.,.,TRBV5-4,CASSLNEGKLFF,TGTGCCAGCAGCTTGAACGAAGGAAAACTGTTTTTT
TRBJ1-3,.,many,TRBV3-1,CASSQEVANTIYF,TGTGCCAGCAGCCAAGAAGTAGCGAACACCATATATTTT
TRBJ2-2,.,many,TRBV7-2,CASSFSGRGVGELFF,TGTGCCAGCAGCTTTTCAGGGAGGGGGGTCGGGGAGCTGTTTTTT
TRBJ2-2,.,.,TRBV11-2,CASSKTGELVF,TGTGCCAGCAGCAAAACCGGAGAGCTGGTTTTT
TRBJ1-5,.,many,TRBV4-1,CASSQEHRRILNSNQPQHF,TGCGCCAGCAGCCAAGAGCACCGCAGAATTCTGAATAGCAATCAGCCCCAGCATTTT
TRBJ1-3,.,medium-sized,TRBV9,CASSVVGNTIYF,TGTGCCAGCAGCGTAGTGGGAAACACCATATATTTT
TRBJ2-1,TRBD2,many,TRBV18,CASSLGLAGGEQFF,TGTGCCAGCTCACTGGGACTAGCGGGAGGGGAGCAGTTCTTC
TRBJ1-6,TRBD1,medium-sized,TRBV7-7,CARKVGGTGASPLHF,TGTGCTAGAAAAGTCGGCGGGACAGGGGCCTCACCCCTCCACTTT
TRBJ1-5,.,many,TRBV5-1,CASSLGTAINQPQHF,TGCGCCAGCAGCTTGGGGACAGCGATTAATCAGCCCCAGCATTTT
TRBJ2-5,.,.,TRBV29-1,CSVSGTQYF,TGCAGCGTCTCCGGGACCCAGTACTTC
TRBJ2-1,.,once,TRBV29-1,CSHTGTRNNEQFF,TGCAGCCACACCGGGACTCGCAACAATGAGCAGTTCTTC
TRBJ2-1,TRBD2,many,TRBV27,CASRTTSGYSYNEQFF,TGTGCCAGCAGGACGACTAGCGGGTACTCCTACAATGAGCAGTTCTTC
TRBJ2-7,TRBD1,.,TRBV6-6,CASGDRIYEQYF,TGTGCCAGCGGGGACAGAATCTACGAGCAGTACTTC
TRBJ2-5,.,many,TRBV11-1,CASTRMGEETQYF,TGTGCCAGCACCCGAATGGGGGAAGAGACCCAGTACTTC
TRBJ2-1,.,.,TRBV2,CASSQLRDEQFF,TGTGCCAGCAGCCAATTGAGGGATGAGCAGTTCTTC
TRBJ1-4,TRBD1,.,TRBV11-1,CASSKNRGADEKLFF,TGCGCCAGCAGCAAGAACAGGGGAGCTGATGAAAAACTGTTTTTT
TRBJ2-1,TRBD2,.,TRBV24-1,CATSEAEGTNYNEQFF,TGTGCCACCAGTGAAGCGGAGGGGACTAACTACAATGAGCAGTTCTTC
TRBJ1-2,.,medium-sized,TRBV15,CATSRDRDTTLGAYGYTF,TGTGCCACCAGCAGAGATAGGGACACTACACTAGGGGCCTATGGCTACACCTTC
TRBJ2-7,TRBD2,many,TRBV5-4,CASSFGLAGVTYEQYF,TGTGCCAGCAGCTTCGGGCTAGCGGGGGTAACCTACGAGCAGTACTTC
TRBJ1-4,.,many,TRBV20-1,CSARDWGAANEKLFF,TGCAGTGCTAGGGACTGGGGGGCGGCTAATGAAAAACTGTTTTTT
TRBJ2-5,.,many,TRBV28,CASSSRAGETQYF,TGTGCCAGCAGTTCCCGGGCGGGGGAGACCCAGTACTTC
TRBJ2-5,TRBD1,.,TRBV20-1,CSAPGQGIQETQYF,TGCAGTGCACCGGGACAGGGTATCCAAGAGACCCAGTACTTC
TRBJ2-7,.,many,TRBV30,CAWGGWAKTYEQYF,TGTGCCTGGGGGGGATGGGCCAAAACCTACGAGCAGTACTTC
TRBJ1-2,TRBD1,medium-sized,TRBV2,CASSDRGHGYTF,TGTGCCAGCAGTGATAGGGGGCATGGCTACACCTTC
TRBJ2-7,TRBD2,many,TRBV5-8,CASSSGASGSYEQYF,TGTGCCAGCAGCTCGGGGGCTAGCGGGAGCTACGAGCAGTACTTC
TRBJ2-5,.,.,TRBV9,CASSSNPGF,TGTGCCAGCAGCTCTAACCCTGGGTTC
TRBJ2-7,TRBD2,.,TRBV10-3,CAIREGLAGSEQYF,TGTGCCATCAGAGAGGGACTAGCGGGATCTGAGCAGTACTTC
TRBJ1-1,.,many,TRBV11-2,CASSLAGGSAEAFF,TGTGCCAGCAGCTTAGCGGGGGGAAGCGCTGAAGCTTTCTTT
TRBJ2-7,TRBD2,medium-sized,TRBV10-2,CASSESGTQYEQYF,TGCGCCAGCAGTGAAAGCGGGACCCAATACGAGCAGTACTTC
TRBJ2-5,.,.,TRBV7-3,CASSLRWDLQETQYF,TGTGCCAGCAGCTTAAGGTGGGACCTCCAAGAGACCCAGTACTTC
TRBJ1-2,.,.,TRBV19,CASRTAGGYTF,TGTGCCAGTAGGACAGCCGGTGGCTACACCTTC
TRBJ2-1,.,.,TRBV20-1,CSARDFQGSYNEQFF,TGCAGTGCTAGAGATTTTCAGGGGTCCTACAATGAGCAGTTCTTC
TRBJ2-5,TRBD1,many,TRBV5-1,CASSFPVDRAMGETQYF,TGCGCCAGCAGCTTCCCCGTTGACAGGGCAATGGGAGAGACCCAGTACTTC
TRBJ2-7,.,many,TRBV6-1,CASSEQGIEQYF,TGTGCCAGCAGTGAACAGGGGATCGAGCAGTACTTC